These 28 T cell receptor beta chains originate from one sample sequenced in a study of cytomegalovirus exposure and HLA in healthy donors. PCR employed 60 Vbeta and 13 Jbeta primers. Measured with immunoSEQ multiplex PCR; TCRdb has only the in-frame clones, and not every one. Here the sample spans around 130,000 clones, 70% to 85% being singletons. The material sequenced was PBMCs. The receptors stem from a man over 45 in good health and CMV-seronegative.

J is TRBJ2-1 and V is TRBV7-8; 12 nucleotides agree with TRBD2. The CDR3 is made up of 16 amino acids. Germline-derived CDR1 and CDR2 are SGHVS and FQNEAQ. V lost 5 bases, J lost 3 bases, and 5 bases stayed unmatched. CDR3 DNA: TGTGCCAGCAGCGCCTCTAGCGGGGGGGACTACAATGAGCAGTTCTTC. Its protein is CASSASSGGDYNEQFF.

This chain connects TRBV12-5 to TRBJ2-6, with TRBD1 as a possible D gene (6 bases). The V gene lost 5 bases and the J gene lost 4 bases, with 12 bases spanning the gap. Germline assignment: CDR1 LGHNT and CDR2 FRNRAP. This CDR3 region has 15 residues. CDR3 DNA sequence: TGTGCTAGTGGTCCAACAGGGATCGGGGCCAACGTCCTGACTTTC. Translating gives CASGPTGIGANVLTF.

The rearrangement links TRBV16 to TRBJ2-1, with TRBD1 matching 8 bases. Germline assignment: CDR1 KGHSY and CDR2 FQNENV. V lost 4 bases to trimming and J lost 8 bases; unmatched junction nucleotides: 4. The CDR3 contains 13 residues. The CDR3 nucleotides are TGTGCCAGCAGCCCGACAGGGGACGATGAGCAGTTCTTC. Residues: CASSPTGDDEQFF.

The chain employs TRBV11-2 and TRBJ2-1, with D unresolved. Germline-derived CDR1 and CDR2 are SGHAT and FQNNGV. CDR3 size: 13 residues. V lost 1 base to trimming and J lost 9 bases, with 10 bases between them. The DNA for the CDR3 is TGTGCCAGCAGCTTAGGGCAGAGCGTTGAGCAGTTCTTC. It encodes CASSLGQSVEQFF.

The V call is TRBV5-1, the J call TRBJ2-7, with D possibly matching TRBD1 (5 bases). The CDR3 totals 16 residues. CDR1 is SGHRS and CDR2 is YFSETQ in the germline V gene. V lost 4 bases and J 2 bases, leaving 19 bases between the germline ends. The CDR3 sequence is CASSPLGAPNTYEQYF. The CDR3 DNA reads as TGCGCCAGCAGCCCGTTAGGGGCACCGAATACCTACGAGCAGTACTTC.

The CDR3 spells CASTGQAYSYEQYF. The CDR3 nucleotides read TGTGCCAGCACTGGACAGGCCTATTCCTACGAGCAGTACTTC. This chain links TRBV2 with TRBJ2-7; 7 nucleotides line up with TRBD1. V shed 7 bases and J 1 base; nucleotides not matched to a gene: 7. CDR3 length: 14 residues. The germline gives CDR1 SNHLY, CDR2 FYNNEI.

The J gene is TRBJ1-5, the V gene TRBV7-2, with no clear D. With 8 bases removed from V and 0 bases from J, the gap between germline ends came to 11 bases. The CDR3 extends over 14 amino acids. Germline values: CDR1 SGHTA, CDR2 FQGNSA. In DNA form, the CDR3 reads TGTGCCAGCGCGGCGGATTATAGCAATCAGCCCCAGCATTTT. It encodes CASAADYSNQPQHF.

The V gene is TRBV30, the J gene TRBJ2-3; D not resolved. Trimming took 0 bases from V and 10 from J, leaving 11 bases between them. The CDR3 has 12 residues. Germline assignment: CDR1 GTSNPN and CDR2 SVGIG (reference sequence). CDR3 protein: CAWSVQSHSQYF. The DNA of the CDR3 is TGTGCCTGGAGTGTACAGTCCCATTCGCAGTATTTT.

The chain links TRBV19 to TRBJ2-7, with D possibly TRBD2 on 6 matching bases. Germline loops: CDR1 LNHDA, CDR2 SQIVND (reference sequence). V gave up 3 bases and J gave up 4 bases, with 13 bases separating them. The CDR3 contains 14 residues. DNA for the CDR3: TGTGCCAGTAGTATGGGACTTTTCCGGTACGAGCAGTACTTC. Residues: CASSMGLFRYEQYF.

The chain is built from TRBV5-1 and TRBJ1-2; 10 nucleotides align to TRBD1. The V gene's germline CDR1 is SGHRS and CDR2 YFSETQ. V gave up 4 bases and J gave up 8 bases; unmatched junction bases: 8. This CDR3 spans 14 amino acids. The CDR3 loop reads CASSGTGEIGGYTF. The DNA for the CDR3 is TGCGCCAGCAGCGGGACAGGGGAAATTGGGGGCTACACCTTC.

CDR3 DNA sequence: TGTGCCTGGAGCCCGGGACTCGGGGGTGAGGAGCAGTACTTC. Amino acid sequence: CAWSPGLGGEEQYF. The genes are TRBV30 and TRBJ2-7; the D gene is possibly TRBD2 (6 bases). Germline assignment: CDR1 GTSNPN and CDR2 SVGIG (reference sequence). This CDR3 is built from 14 residues. The V end lost 3 bases, the J end lost 7 bases, and 19 bases lay between the germline ends.

The genes are TRBV7-9 and TRBJ2-7, with TRBD2 matching 10 bases. Germline V CDR1 and CDR2: SEHNR, FQNEAQ (reference sequence). V shed 4 bases and J 2 bases; nucleotides not matched to a gene: 14. This CDR3 is 18 amino acids long. The CDR3 loop reads CASSSPRAGGPGTYEQYF. As DNA, the CDR3 is TGTGCCAGCAGCTCACCTCGAGCGGGGGGGCCAGGAACCTACGAGCAGTACTTC.

J is TRBJ2-7 and V is TRBV2, with TRBD1 matching over 9 bases. The CDR3 loop spans 16 amino acids. V lost 6 bases and J lost 2; bases outside the gene matches: 11. Germline CDR1 reads SNHLY; CDR2 reads FYNNEI. The CDR3 coding sequence is TGTGCCAGCAGCCGTCCCGGGACAGGGCGTCCCTACGAGCAGTACTTC. Its protein is CASSRPGTGRPYEQYF.

Of note for this clone: Sequence at one end of the junction differs from germline and may be a read error. The V call is TRBV7-7, the J call TRBJ2-2; the match to TRBD1 covers 7 bases. The germline V gene has CDR1 SSHAT and CDR2 FNYEAQ (reference sequence). The CDR3 contains 14 residues. Here the CDR3 reads CASSLGGYTGELFF. DNA of the CDR3: TGTGCTAGCAGCCTAGGGGGCTACACCGGGGAGCTGTTTTTT.

The chain joins TRBV2 to TRBJ1-1; perhaps TRBD1 as D (6 bases). Germline V CDR1 and CDR2: SNHLY, FYNNEI. V gave up 5 bases and J gave up 1 base, with 17 bases separating them. The CDR3 is made up of 16 amino acids. CDR3 region: CASSQDYREKNTEAFF. Here the CDR3 DNA reads TGTGCCAGCAGTCAAGACTACAGGGAAAAGAACACTGAAGCTTTCTTT.

This rearrangement joins TRBV5-6 to TRBJ1-1; no clear D. The germline V gene has CDR1 SGHDT and CDR2 YYEEEE. The CDR3 sequence is 15 residues long. Trimming took off 4 bases at V and 1 base at J, with 14 bases between the two ends. CDR3 DNA: TGTGCCAGCAGCCGTCAAAACCGGGAGAACACTGAAGCTTTCTTT. Its protein product is CASSRQNRENTEAFF.

The chain couples TRBV7-9 to TRBJ2-5; 9 bases are a match to TRBD1. The germline V gene encodes CDR1 SEHNR and CDR2 FQNEAQ (reference sequence). The CDR3 is 17 amino acids. After removal of 4 bases from V and 3 bases from J, the junction contained 12 bases not matched to a gene. CDR3: CASSSTSKGQGKETQYF. CDR3 in DNA: TGTGCCAGCAGCTCAACCAGTAAAGGACAGGGGAAAGAGACCCAGTACTTC.

Worth noting for this clone: Relative to the germline gene, one junction end is altered; a read error may explain this. The rearrangement links TRBV29-1 to TRBJ1-2, with D tentatively TRBD1 (6 bases). This CDR3 contains 13 residues. Looked up from germline, CDR1 is SQVTM and CDR2 is ANQGSEA. The CDR3 is CSVDTNRGNLEAF. In DNA form, the CDR3 reads TGCAGCGTTGACACGAATAGGGGGAACTTGGAAGCCTTC.

The chain couples TRBV4-1 to TRBJ1-2; possible D gene TRBD1, 6 bases. The CDR3 runs 15 residues. V lost 0 bases and J lost 2, with 10 bases in between. Germline V CDR1 and CDR2: MGHRA, YSYEKL. The CDR3 protein is CASSQDPGANYGYTF. The CDR3 DNA reads TGCGCCAGCAGCCAAGATCCAGGGGCGAACTATGGCTACACCTTC.

V usage is TRBV5-1 and J usage is TRBJ2-7, with D maybe TRBD1 (7 bases). CDR3 length: 15 residues. Trimming took off 1 base at V and 1 base at J, with 12 bases between the two ends. Germline V gene lookup returns CDR1 SGHRS and CDR2 YFSETQ. CDR3 DNA sequence: TGCGCCAGCAGCTTGCCGCGGGACAGTTCCTACGAGCAGTACTTC. Its protein product is CASSLPRDSSYEQYF.

This clone was detected a few times. The chain carries TRBV6-5 and TRBJ1-3; 8 nucleotides agree with TRBD1. The germline gives CDR1 MNHEY, CDR2 SVGAGI. Germline trimming cut 5 bases from V and 6 bases from J; bases unmatched to any gene: 6. The CDR3 length is 14 residues. The CDR3 DNA sequence: TGTGCCAGCAGTGAGACAGGGGCCGCAAACACCATATATTTT. Translated: CASSETGAANTIYF.

CDR3: CASSLITGTMNEQFF. The CDR3 DNA reads as TGCGCCAGCAGCTTGATCACCGGGACTATGAATGAGCAGTTCTTC. V is TRBV5-1 and J is TRBJ2-1; 7 bases are a match to TRBD2. V shed 1 base and J 7 bases; nucleotides not matched to a gene: 8. The CDR3 is 15 residues long. Germline-derived CDR1 and CDR2 are SGHRS and YFSETQ.

The chain has TRBV19 and TRBJ2-7; TRBD2 agrees at 14 bases. Germline V gene lookup returns CDR1 LNHDA and CDR2 SQIVND (reference sequence). Losses at the gene ends were 4 bases for V and 6 bases for J; bases not matched to a gene: 5. CDR3 length equals 15 residues. The CDR3 loop is CASSTTGLAGAEQYF. In DNA, the CDR3 is TGTGCCAGTAGTACCACGGGACTAGCGGGGGCCGAGCAGTACTTC.

The chain couples TRBV10-1 to TRBJ2-5, with TRBD2 matching 10 bases. CDR1 and CDR2 from the germline V gene are WNHNN and SYGVQD (reference sequence). This CDR3 is 18 amino acids long. V lost 6 bases, J lost 5 bases, and 18 bases stayed unmatched. In DNA form, the CDR3 reads TGCGCCAGCAGCCCGAGAGGCCTAGCGGGGGAACCCACGGAGACCCAGTACTTC. Its translation: CASSPRGLAGEPTETQYF.

The chain employs TRBV4-1 and TRBJ2-1; TRBD2 matches at 9 bases. V lost 1 base, J lost 8 bases, and 6 bases stayed unmatched. The CDR3 has 15 amino acids. Germline values: CDR1 MGHRA, CDR2 YSYEKL. As DNA, the CDR3 is TGCGCCAGCAGCCAAGGGACTAGCGATAAGGATGAGCAGTTCTTC. This sequence encodes CASSQGTSDKDEQFF.

This chain links TRBV7-9 with TRBJ1-1; D possibly corresponds to TRBD1 (5 bases). Germline V CDR1 and CDR2: SEHNR, FQNEAQ (reference sequence). This CDR3 is built from 14 residues. Trimming left V 3 bases short and J 4 bases short, with 12 bases between. The CDR3 is CASSFGGGSTEAFF. CDR3 nucleotide sequence: TGTGCCAGCAGCTTCGGGGGAGGGAGCACTGAAGCTTTCTTT.

The rearrangement links TRBV15 to TRBJ2-2; D gene unclear. The CDR3 is 12 amino acids. V shed 1 base and J shed 6 bases, with 3 bases lying between them. In germline, CDR1 is LNHNV, CDR2 YYDKDF (reference sequence). The CDR3 protein is CATSRAAGELFF. CDR3 coding DNA: TGTGCCACCAGCAGAGCGGCCGGGGAGCTGTTTTTT. Using reference TRBV15 and TRBJ2-2 for the parts outside the CDR3, the full variable domain is DAMVIQNPRYQVTQFGKPVTLSCSQTLNHNVMYWYQQKSSQAPKLLFHYYDKDFNNEADTPDNFQSRRPNTSFCFLDIRSPGLGDTAMYLCATSRAAGELFFGEGSRLTVL.

The V call is TRBV7-2, the J call TRBJ1-6, with D perhaps TRBD1 (5 bases). The CDR3 is 15 amino acids. Germline V gene sequence: CDR1 SGHTA, CDR2 FQGNSA. V was cut by 3 bases and J by 7 bases, with 13 bases left in between. The CDR3 region has the DNA TGTGCCAGCAGCTTGCTTGACAGCCTAAATTCACCCCTCCACTTT. It codes for CASSLLDSLNSPLHF.